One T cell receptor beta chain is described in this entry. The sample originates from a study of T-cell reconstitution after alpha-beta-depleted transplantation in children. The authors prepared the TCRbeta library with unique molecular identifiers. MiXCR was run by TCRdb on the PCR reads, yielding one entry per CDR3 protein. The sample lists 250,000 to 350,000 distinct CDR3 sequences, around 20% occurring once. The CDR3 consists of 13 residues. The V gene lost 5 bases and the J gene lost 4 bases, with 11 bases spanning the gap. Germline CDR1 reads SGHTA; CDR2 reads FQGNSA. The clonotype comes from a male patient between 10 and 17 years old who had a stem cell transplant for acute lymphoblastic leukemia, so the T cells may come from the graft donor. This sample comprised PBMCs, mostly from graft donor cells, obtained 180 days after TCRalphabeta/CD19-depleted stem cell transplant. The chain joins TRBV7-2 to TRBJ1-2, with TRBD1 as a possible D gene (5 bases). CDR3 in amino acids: CASSRTRGYGYTF. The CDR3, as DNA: TGTGCCAGCAGCAGGACACGAGGCTATGGCTACACCTTC. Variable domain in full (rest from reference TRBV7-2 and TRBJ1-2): GAGVSQSPSNKVTEKGKDVELRCDPISGHTALYWYRQSLGQGLEFLIYFQGNSAPDKSGLPSDRFSAERTGGSVSTLTIQRTQQEDSAVYLCASSRTRGYGYTFGSGTRLTVV.